This paragraph covers one T cell receptor (beta chain) sequence. This sample stems from a study of identical twins' blood T cells. All three twin pairs grew up together with likely shared infections and vaccines. The CDR3 covers 13 residues. V was pared by 0 bases and J by 5 bases, with 7 bases between. Germline loops: CDR1 SGHDN, CDR2 FVKESK. Each CDR3 protein is one row after TCRdb ran MiXCR on the 5' RACE reads. The sample consists of around 380,000 distinct CDR3 sequences, about 28% of them appearing once. The V call is TRBV14, the J call TRBJ2-5, with D uncertain. This clonotype was sampled from a woman aged 18-55 years in good health. Sequencing input: PBMCs. The CDR3, as DNA: TGTGCCAGCAGCCAAGATCCAGAGGAGACCCAGTACTTC. It specifies CASSQDPEETQYF.